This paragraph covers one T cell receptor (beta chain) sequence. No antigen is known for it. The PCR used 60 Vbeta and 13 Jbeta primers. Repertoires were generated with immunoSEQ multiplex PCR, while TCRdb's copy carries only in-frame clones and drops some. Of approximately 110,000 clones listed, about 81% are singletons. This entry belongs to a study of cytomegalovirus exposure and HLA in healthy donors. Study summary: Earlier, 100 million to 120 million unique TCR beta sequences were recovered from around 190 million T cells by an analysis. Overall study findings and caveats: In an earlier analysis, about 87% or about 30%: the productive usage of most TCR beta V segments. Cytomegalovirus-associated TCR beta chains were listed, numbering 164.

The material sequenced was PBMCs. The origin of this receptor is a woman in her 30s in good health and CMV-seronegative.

The CDR3 here is CASSLYSGGSNQPQHF. The CDR3, as DNA: TGTGCCAGCAGCTTATATTCAGGGGGCAGCAATCAGCCCCAGCATTTT. The genes are TRBV7-9 and TRBJ1-5; 8 nucleotides agree with TRBD1. The CDR3 totals 16 residues. Per the germline V gene, CDR1 is SEHNR and CDR2 is FQNEAQ (reference sequence). J gave up 1 base and V 2 bases, and 4 bases lay outside the gene matches.